Listed below are T cell receptor beta chains from one sample, sequenced in a study of early T cells in non-severe SARS-CoV-2 infection. TCRdb re-called the 5' RACE reads with MiXCR, one entry per CDR3 protein. The sample includes 56,000 or so distinct CDR3 sequences, more than 9% of them seen just once. The source material was whole blood. These receptors came from an adult who was a healthcare worker with PCR-confirmed SARS-CoV-2 infection or an uninfected control (not recorded which). The CDR3 runs from the conserved cysteine through the conserved F or W. The D gene is left open where the match is weak. Not every row has a clone size; where given, it reads once, few, many or a size class.

D gene: TRBD2
clone size: few
CDR3 length: 15
J gene: TRBJ2-3
V gene: TRBV13
CDR3 DNA: TGTGCCAGCAGCTTAGTCACGACTAGCCCAGATACGCAGTATTTT
CDR3 protein: CASSLVTTSPDTQYF

D gene: TRBD1
clone size: .
CDR3 length: 16
J gene: TRBJ2-7
V gene: TRBV19
CDR3 DNA: TGTGCCAGTAGCTTGCTTCGGACAGGGGGTAGACACGAGCAGTACTTC
CDR3 protein: CASSLLRTGGRHEQYF

D gene: TRBD1
clone size: .
CDR3 length: 14
J gene: TRBJ2-3
V gene: TRBV9
CDR3 DNA: TGTGCCAGCAGCGATGACAGGGGCCCAGATACGCAGTATTTT
CDR3 protein: CASSDDRGPDTQYF

D gene: .
clone size: .
CDR3 length: 15
J gene: TRBJ2-1
V gene: TRBV9
CDR3 DNA: TGTGCCAGCAGTGGCTCGGGTAGCGCCTACAATGAGCAGTTCTTC
CDR3 protein: CASSGSGSAYNEQFF

D gene: .
clone size: .
CDR3 length: 18
J gene: TRBJ1-1
V gene: TRBV7-9
CDR3 DNA: TGTGCCAGCAGTTCCGACGGCAGGGGACGCTGGGTGAACACTGAAGCTTTCTTT
CDR3 protein: CASSSDGRGRWVNTEAFF

D gene: .
clone size: few
CDR3 length: 17
J gene: TRBJ2-3
V gene: TRBV14
CDR3 DNA: TGTGCCAGCAGCCAAGAAATAGGAATTATTTCGGGGGATACGCAGTATTTT
CDR3 protein: CASSQEIGIISGDTQYF

D gene: .
clone size: .
CDR3 length: 13
J gene: TRBJ1-4
V gene: TRBV3-1
CDR3 DNA: TGTGCCAGCAGCCAAGACCCGGGGGAAAAACTGTTTTTT
CDR3 protein: CASSQDPGEKLFF

D gene: TRBD2
clone size: few
CDR3 length: 15
J gene: TRBJ2-5
V gene: TRBV5-1
CDR3 DNA: TGCGCCAGCAGTTTGCAAGGGACTAGTGAAGAGACCCAGTACTTC
CDR3 protein: CASSLQGTSEETQYF

D gene: .
clone size: .
CDR3 length: 14
J gene: TRBJ1-1
V gene: TRBV7-2
CDR3 DNA: TGTGCCAGCAGCTTAGGGTTGGGAGGTACTGAAGCTTTCTTT
CDR3 protein: CASSLGLGGTEAFF

D gene: .
clone size: many
CDR3 length: 12
J gene: TRBJ1-5
V gene: TRBV20-1
CDR3 DNA: TGCAGTGCTACAGGTGGAGGTCAGCCCCAGCATTTT
CDR3 protein: CSATGGGQPQHF

D gene: .
clone size: .
CDR3 length: 14
J gene: TRBJ2-3
V gene: TRBV9
CDR3 DNA: TGTGCCAGCAAGTCCGGTCTTACCACAGATACGCAGTATTTT
CDR3 protein: CASKSGLTTDTQYF

D gene: TRBD1
clone size: few
CDR3 length: 15
J gene: TRBJ1-4
V gene: TRBV20-1
CDR3 DNA: TGCAGTGCTAGGGAACCAGGGGGCGCGGAGAGAAAACTGTTTTTT
CDR3 protein: CSAREPGGAERKLFF

D gene: TRBD1
clone size: .
CDR3 length: 18
J gene: TRBJ1-5
V gene: TRBV3-1
CDR3 DNA: TGTGCCAGCAGCCAAGGCTCCGGGACAGGGGCGGGCAATCAGCCCCAGCATTTT
CDR3 protein: CASSQGSGTGAGNQPQHF

D gene: TRBD1
clone size: large
CDR3 length: 16
J gene: TRBJ2-1
V gene: TRBV27
CDR3 DNA: TGTGCCAGCAGTGAACCTACAGGGGAAACCTACAATGAGCAGTTCTTC
CDR3 protein: CASSEPTGETYNEQFF

D gene: .
clone size: many
CDR3 length: 13
J gene: TRBJ2-3
V gene: TRBV29-1
CDR3 DNA: TGCAGCGTTAAACTCTCTGGGGGAGAGACGCAGTATTTT
CDR3 protein: CSVKLSGGETQYF

D gene: TRBD1
clone size: many
CDR3 length: 17
J gene: TRBJ1-2
V gene: TRBV6-6
CDR3 DNA: TGTGCCAGCATCCCTGTCGGGACAGGGGAGAGGAGCTATGGCTACACCTTC
CDR3 protein: CASIPVGTGERSYGYTF

D gene: .
clone size: few
CDR3 length: 16
J gene: TRBJ1-2
V gene: TRBV5-4
CDR3 DNA: TGTGCCAGCGCCGAAAAGGGGAACCGCCTGAACTATGGCTACACCTTC
CDR3 protein: CASAEKGNRLNYGYTF

D gene: .
clone size: .
CDR3 length: 13
J gene: TRBJ2-3
V gene: TRBV20-1
CDR3 DNA: TGCAGTGCTATCCCCGGGCGGGCAGATACGCAGTATTTT
CDR3 protein: CSAIPGRADTQYF

D gene: .
clone size: many
CDR3 length: 14
J gene: TRBJ2-2
V gene: TRBV11-2
CDR3 DNA: TGTGCCAGCAGCTTAGAGAGAAACACCGGGGAGCTGTTTTTT
CDR3 protein: CASSLERNTGELFF

D gene: .
clone size: many
CDR3 length: 11
J gene: TRBJ2-5
V gene: TRBV7-7
CDR3 DNA: TGTGCTAGTGGTGGGCAAGAGACCCAGTACTTC
CDR3 protein: CASGGQETQYF

D gene: TRBD1
clone size: many
CDR3 length: 15
J gene: TRBJ2-1
V gene: TRBV5-4
CDR3 DNA: TGTGCCAGCAGTTCCGGGACAGGGGGCTACAATGAGCAGTTCTTC
CDR3 protein: CASSSGTGGYNEQFF

D gene: .
clone size: few
CDR3 length: 14
J gene: TRBJ2-4
V gene: TRBV20-1
CDR3 DNA: TGCAGTGCCCAGCACAGGCTAGCCAAAAACATTCAGTACTTC
CDR3 protein: CSAQHRLAKNIQYF

D gene: .
clone size: few
CDR3 length: 14
J gene: TRBJ2-4
V gene: TRBV18
CDR3 DNA: TGTGCCAGCTCACCGCCGGGGGATCGGGACATTCAGTACTTC
CDR3 protein: CASSPPGDRDIQYF

D gene: .
clone size: many
CDR3 length: 12
J gene: TRBJ2-1
V gene: TRBV12-3/TRBV12-4
CDR3 DNA: TGTGCCAGCAGTTTAGTGTACAATGAGCAGTTCTTC
CDR3 protein: CASSLVYNEQFF

D gene: TRBD2
clone size: few
CDR3 length: 16
J gene: TRBJ2-1
V gene: TRBV11-3
CDR3 DNA: TGTGCCAGCAGCTTAGCATCGCTAGCGGGGGGTAATGAGCAGTTCTTC
CDR3 protein: CASSLASLAGGNEQFF

D gene: TRBD2
clone size: many
CDR3 length: 15
J gene: TRBJ2-2
V gene: TRBV3-1
CDR3 DNA: TGTGCCAGCAGAAGACTAGCGGGAGGCACCGGGGAGCTGTTTTTT
CDR3 protein: CASRRLAGGTGELFF

D gene: .
clone size: .
CDR3 length: 14
J gene: TRBJ2-2
V gene: TRBV7-2
CDR3 DNA: TGTGCCAGCAGCTTAAGACGGGACACCGGGGAGCTGTTTTTT
CDR3 protein: CASSLRRDTGELFF

D gene: TRBD2
clone size: many
CDR3 length: 15
J gene: TRBJ2-1
V gene: TRBV7-2
CDR3 DNA: TGTGCCAGCAGCTCATCTAGCGGGCCTTCCAATGAGCAGTTCTTC
CDR3 protein: CASSSSSGPSNEQFF

D gene: .
clone size: .
CDR3 length: 16
J gene: TRBJ2-1
V gene: TRBV28
CDR3 DNA: TGTGCCAGCAGTCTCCCTAGTGAAGAAGCCTACAATGAGCAGTTCTTC
CDR3 protein: CASSLPSEEAYNEQFF

D gene: TRBD2
clone size: many
CDR3 length: 16
J gene: TRBJ2-5
V gene: TRBV9
CDR3 DNA: TGTGCCAGCAGCCCAACGGGACTAGCGGAAACAGAGACCCAGTACTTC
CDR3 protein: CASSPTGLAETETQYF

D gene: .
clone size: many
CDR3 length: 13
J gene: TRBJ2-5
V gene: TRBV5-1
CDR3 DNA: TGCGCCAGCAGCAAAGAGGGTACGGAGACCCAGTACTTC
CDR3 protein: CASSKEGTETQYF

D gene: .
clone size: .
CDR3 length: 16
J gene: TRBJ2-1
V gene: TRBV5-1
CDR3 DNA: TGCGCCAGCAGCGTGGGACTTTCCTTCCTTTTGAGTGAGCAGTTCTTC
CDR3 protein: CASSVGLSFLLSEQFF

D gene: .
clone size: few
CDR3 length: 11
J gene: TRBJ2-3
V gene: TRBV7-9
CDR3 DNA: TGTGCCAGCACCCATACAGATACGCAGTATTTT
CDR3 protein: CASTHTDTQYF